This T cell receptor (beta chain) was obtained from a study of shared clonotypes between healthy human individuals. Whole-study findings and limits: Clonotype sharing levels among donors were expected to vary with sequencing depth. Represented diversity, genetic and exposure-history alike, was limited by few donors.

A remark on this clone: No antigen is known for it.

CDR1 and CDR2 from the germline V gene are KGHSH and LQKENI. V lost 0 bases, J lost 6 bases, and 15 bases lay in between. The length of the CDR3 is 15 residues. It was roughly 0.3 ug DNA, some 28,000 T cell genomes, that went into each replicate PCR of unsorted PBMC. Ten immunoSEQ deep assay plates were used to sequence the DNA of unsorted PBMCs. Using immunoSEQ multiplex PCR, the repertoire was profiled, and TCRdb retains in-frame clones only, with some absent. Of about 470,000 clones listed, about four fifths are singletons. The sample was PBMCs. V usage is TRBV18 and J usage is TRBJ2-7; either TRBD1 or TRBD2 may supply D (7 bases each). This receptor was obtained from a woman in her thirties or forties in good health. Some clones in this sample may be carry-over from other donors' samples. The CDR3 region has the DNA TGTGCCAGCTCACCACCCGGCAGGGGGGGATTCGAGCAGTACTTC. It encodes CASSPPGRGGFEQYF.